This passage covers 27 T cell receptor beta chains from one sample sequenced in a study of blood T cell repertoires in COVID-19. TCRdb's copy holds only in-frame clones and misses some; the assay was immunoSEQ multiplex PCR. The table includes roughly 90,000 clones, roughly 83% detected once. The specimen was peripheral blood. The receptor set was obtained from a woman of 80 years or more with active or convalescent COVID-19.

In DNA form, the CDR3 reads TGTGCCAGCAATTTTCTAGGGGCTAATGAAAAACTGTTTTTT. This encodes CASNFLGANEKLFF. The gene calls are TRBV2 and TRBJ1-4; maybe TRBD1 (5 bases). CDR1 and CDR2 from the germline V gene are SNHLY and FYNNEI. Trimming removed 7 bases at V and 3 bases at J, with 12 bases between. The CDR3 length is 14 residues.

This chain connects TRBV7-9 to TRBJ2-5, with 8 nucleotides matching TRBD2. The CDR3 sequence is 15 residues long. Germline V CDR1 and CDR2: SEHNR, FQNEAQ (reference sequence). V lost 2 bases to trimming and J lost 2 bases; unmatched junction nucleotides: 4. CDR3 nucleotide sequence: TGTGCCAGCAGCTTAAAAGCGGGAGTACAAGAGACCCAGTACTTC. Amino acids: CASSLKAGVQETQYF.

The chain has TRBV9 and TRBJ2-5, with D possibly being TRBD1 (6 bases). Germline CDR1 and CDR2: SGDLS and YYNGEE. The germline V and J ends were trimmed by 4 bases and 2 bases, with 15 bases remaining between them. This CDR3 has 15 amino acids. This CDR3 is CASSKTGRPQETQYF. Written as DNA, the CDR3 is TGTGCCAGCAGCAAAACAGGGAGACCTCAAGAGACCCAGTACTTC.

The chain links TRBV28 to TRBJ1-6; possible D gene TRBD1, 5 bases. Germline V gives CDR1 MDHEN, CDR2 SYDVKM. The V end lost 6 bases, the J end lost 9 bases, and 9 bases lay between the germline ends. The CDR3 length is 12 residues. The CDR3, as DNA: TGTGCCAGCAGAGGGGCCTCTTCACCCCTCCACTTT. It codes for CASRGASSPLHF.

The V call is TRBV6-2 or TRBV6-3, the J call TRBJ2-5; tentative D call: TRBD1 (6 bases). The CDR3 totals 12 residues. V shed 2 bases and J shed 8 bases, with 9 bases lying between them. Germline values: CDR1 MNHEY, CDR2 SVGEGT. In DNA, the CDR3 is TGTGCCAGCAGTTACGGGACACATACCCAGTACTTC. Amino acids: CASSYGTHTQYF.

CDR3 coding DNA: TGTGCCAGACAGGGGAACTATGGCTACACCTTC. This gives the protein CARQGNYGYTF. The chain combines TRBV2 with TRBJ1-2, with 7 bases fitting TRBD1. The CDR3 has 11 amino acids. The V gene end was trimmed by 9 bases and the J gene end by 2 bases; junction bases not matched to a gene: 0. Looked up from germline, CDR1 is SNHLY and CDR2 is FYNNEI.

The genes are TRBV6-5 and TRBJ2-5, with TRBD1 matching 8 bases. The CDR3 has 14 residues. The J segment lost 2 bases and the V segment lost 5 bases, leaving 4 bases of the junction unmatched. Germline V gene sequence: CDR1 MNHEY, CDR2 SVGAGI. CDR3 DNA: TGTGCCAGCAGTCCGAGGACAGGGCAAGAGACCCAGTACTTC. This codes for CASSPRTGQETQYF.

This sequence joins TRBV21-1 and TRBJ2-2; whether TRBD2, the table's D call, matches the DNA was not checked. TRBV21-1 is an annotated pseudogene. CDR3 length: 20 amino acids. The chain's CDR3 is CASSRILGRSGGKNTGELFF. DNA for the CDR3: TGTGCCAGCAGCCGGATTTTGGGTCGCAGCGGGGGAAAGAACACCGGGGAGCTGTTTTTT.

This clone was seen more than once but under ten times. This sequence joins TRBV2 and TRBJ2-3, with TRBD2 matching 14 bases. The ends lost 4 bases at V and 6 bases at J; junction bases unmatched: 6. The CDR3 spans 16 residues. Germline lookup yields CDR1 SNHLY and CDR2 FYNNEI. The CDR3 loop is CASSGRLAGGVDTQYF. DNA for the CDR3: TGTGCCAGCAGTGGACGACTAGCGGGGGGGGTGGATACGCAGTATTTT.

CDR3 amino acids: CASSEEFFSNIQYF. DNA of the CDR3: TGTGCCAGCAGTGAGGAGTTCTTTTCCAACATTCAGTACTTC. The chain recombines TRBV6-4 with TRBJ2-4; no clear D gene. CDR1 is MRHNA, CDR2 SNTAGT, per germline. V was clipped by 3 bases and J by 7 bases, with 13 bases between them. The CDR3 is made up of 14 amino acids.

The chain has TRBV6-2 or TRBV6-3 and TRBJ2-1; the match to TRBD2 covers 8 bases. CDR1 is MNHEY and CDR2 is SVGEGT in the germline V gene. The CDR3 has 16 amino acids. The J segment lost 7 bases and the V segment lost 2 bases, leaving 10 bases of the junction unmatched. The CDR3: CASSYAGRGVRNEQFF. The CDR3 nucleotides read TGTGCCAGCAGTTACGCTGGGCGGGGGGTGCGGAATGAGCAGTTCTTC.

V usage is TRBV18 and J usage is TRBJ1-4; the D gene is possibly TRBD1 (5 bases). Looked up from germline, CDR1 is KGHSH and CDR2 is LQKENI. This CDR3 spans 14 amino acids. V was clipped by 3 bases and J by 7 bases, with 12 bases between them. This CDR3 reads CASSPDSAPEKLFF. The CDR3 DNA reads as TGTGCCAGCTCACCCGACAGCGCACCTGAAAAACTGTTTTTT.

The chain links TRBV3-1 (or the pseudogene TRBV3-2) to TRBJ2-1, with TRBD2 matching over 8 bases. The V and J ends lost 1 base and 2 bases, in that order; junction bases with no gene match: 1. The CDR3 length is 15 residues. CDR1 and CDR2 (germline): LGHDT, YNNKEL (reference sequence). CDR3 protein: CASSQGTSTYNEQFF. CDR3 in DNA: TGTGCCAGCAGCCAAGGGACTAGCACCTACAATGAGCAGTTCTTC.

The chain recombines TRBV11-2 with TRBJ2-3, with D perhaps matching TRBD1 (5 bases). Germline CDR1 is SGHAT and CDR2 is FQNNGV. V lost 4 bases and J lost 3, with 11 bases in between. The CDR3 is 14 amino acids. CDR3 protein: CASSSDRITDTQYF. CDR3 DNA: TGTGCCAGCAGCTCTGACAGAATTACAGATACGCAGTATTTT. Filled out from reference TRBV11-2 and TRBJ2-3, the complete variable domain reads EAGVAQSPRYKIIEKRQSVAFWCNPISGHATLYWYQQILGQGPKLLIQFQNNGVVDDSQLPKDRFSAERLKGVDSTLKIQPAKLEDSAVYLCASSSDRITDTQYFGPGTRLTVL.

V and J are TRBV4-1 and TRBJ1-4; 8 bases map to TRBD1. Germline CDR1 MGHRA, CDR2 YSYEKL. This CDR3 spans 16 amino acids. The V gene end was trimmed by 1 base and the J gene end by 7 bases; junction bases not matched to a gene: 8. This CDR3 reads CASSQGPTGEVEKLFF. The CDR3 DNA reads TGCGCCAGCAGCCAAGGCCCGACAGGGGAAGTTGAAAAACTGTTTTTT.

This chain connects TRBV6-4 to TRBJ1-5; D is unresolved. This CDR3 is 16 amino acids long. The germline V gene has CDR1 MRHNA and CDR2 SNTAGT. Trimming shortened V by 0 bases and J by 7 bases, and 16 bases separated the two germline ends. The CDR3: CASSDSKRGRDQPQHF. The CDR3 bases are TGTGCCAGCAGTGACTCCAAACGGGGAAGAGACCAGCCCCAGCATTTT.

The chain has TRBV3-1 (or the pseudogene TRBV3-2) and TRBJ2-5; no firm D call. V lost 2 bases to trimming and J lost 6 bases, with 10 bases between them. This CDR3 contains 13 residues. CDR1 and CDR2 (germline): LGHDT, YNNKEL (reference sequence). The CDR3 DNA follows: TGTGCCAGCAGCCAAAGTTTAGTCCAGACCCAGTACTTC. Its translation: CASSQSLVQTQYF.

The chain is built from TRBV24-1 and TRBJ1-5, with a tentative D call TRBD1 (6 bases). The CDR3 loop spans 13 amino acids. V was trimmed by 4 bases and J by 4 bases, leaving 7 bases between them. CDR1 KGHDR and CDR2 SFDVKD come from the germline V gene. The CDR3 sequence: CATSDTGNQPQHF. DNA of the CDR3: TGTGCCACCAGTGACACAGGGAATCAGCCCCAGCATTTT.

The chain combines TRBV7-3 with TRBJ2-7; the match to TRBD2 covers 7 bases. This CDR3 spans 14 amino acids. Trimming took 5 bases from V and 2 from J; bases not matched to a gene: 6. Germline V gene lookup returns CDR1 SGHTA and CDR2 FQGTGA. Here the CDR3 DNA reads TGTGCCAGCAGCCCCAGCGGGGACCCCTACGAGCAGTACTTC. It codes for CASSPSGDPYEQYF.

The chain links TRBV9 to TRBJ2-7, with TRBD2 matching 9 bases. The CDR3 length is 16 residues. V dropped 0 bases and J dropped 0; count of bases not matched to a gene: 4. Germline lookup yields CDR1 SGDLS and CDR2 YYNGEE. This CDR3 reads CASSVAAGGPSYEQYF. CDR3 DNA: TGTGCCAGCAGCGTAGCGGCGGGGGGGCCCTCCTACGAGCAGTACTTC.

The chain's CDR3 is CSATRRVFSSYNEQFF. For the CDR3, the DNA is TGCAGCGCAACAAGGAGGGTTTTTAGCTCCTACAATGAGCAGTTCTTC. The rearrangement links TRBV29-1 to TRBJ2-1, with D possibly being TRBD2 (6 bases). The CDR3 loop spans 16 amino acids. Germline loops: CDR1 SQVTM, CDR2 ANQGSEA. The V gene lost 7 bases and the J gene lost 0 bases, with 19 bases spanning the gap.

The chain employs TRBV4-1 and TRBJ2-3, with TRBD2 matching 9 bases. In germline, CDR1 is MGHRA, CDR2 YSYEKL. This CDR3 region has 16 residues. V was clipped by 0 bases and J by 5 bases; unmatched bases: 6. The CDR3 spells CASSQEKAGGRDTQYF. The CDR3 nucleotides read TGCGCCAGCAGCCAAGAAAAGGCGGGAGGGAGAGATACGCAGTATTTT.

About this clone: At one end, the junction sequence differs from germline, possibly due to a read error. V and J are TRBV6-5 and TRBJ1-4, with a weak D call TRBD1 (5 bases). Germline values: CDR1 MNHEY, CDR2 SVGAGI. CDR3 length: 11 amino acids. CDR3 bases: TGCGCGACAGACCATAATGAAAAACTGTTTTTT. Amino acid sequence: CATDHNEKLFF.

V usage is TRBV18 and J usage is TRBJ1-6; D ambiguous. Germline loops: CDR1 KGHSH, CDR2 LQKENI. V lost 1 base to trimming and J lost 5 bases, with 9 bases between them. This CDR3 region has 15 residues. CDR3 sequence reads: CASSPQGGNNSPLHF. CDR3 in DNA: TGTGCCAGCTCACCACAGGGAGGGAATAATTCACCCCTCCACTTT.

As DNA, the CDR3 is TGTGCCAGCAGCTTAGGGACTGCGAATTCACCCCTCCACTTT. This gives the protein CASSLGTANSPLHF. V usage is TRBV7-6 and J usage is TRBJ1-6; D gene uncertain. Germline V gene data show CDR1 as SGHVS and CDR2 as FNYEAQ. The germline V and J ends were trimmed by 1 base and 7 bases, with 8 bases remaining between them. The length of the CDR3 is 14 residues.

The genes are TRBV9 and TRBJ1-5, with 9 bases matching TRBD1. Germline V gene lookup returns CDR1 SGDLS and CDR2 YYNGEE. Trimming took 6 bases from V and 3 from J; bases not matched to a gene: 10. The CDR3 runs 16 residues. The CDR3 region is CASTPKQGANNQPQHF. CDR3 sequence (DNA): TGTGCCAGCACACCTAAACAGGGGGCTAACAATCAGCCCCAGCATTTT.

The chain couples TRBV18 to TRBJ1-6, with 11 positions matching TRBD1. CDR1 is KGHSH and CDR2 is LQKENI in the germline V gene. V gave up 3 bases and J gave up 10 bases; unmatched junction bases: 5. The CDR3 runs to 15 residues. The CDR3 reads CASSPGQGVESPLHF. The CDR3 nucleotides read TGTGCCAGCTCACCGGGACAGGGGGTTGAGTCACCCCTCCACTTT.